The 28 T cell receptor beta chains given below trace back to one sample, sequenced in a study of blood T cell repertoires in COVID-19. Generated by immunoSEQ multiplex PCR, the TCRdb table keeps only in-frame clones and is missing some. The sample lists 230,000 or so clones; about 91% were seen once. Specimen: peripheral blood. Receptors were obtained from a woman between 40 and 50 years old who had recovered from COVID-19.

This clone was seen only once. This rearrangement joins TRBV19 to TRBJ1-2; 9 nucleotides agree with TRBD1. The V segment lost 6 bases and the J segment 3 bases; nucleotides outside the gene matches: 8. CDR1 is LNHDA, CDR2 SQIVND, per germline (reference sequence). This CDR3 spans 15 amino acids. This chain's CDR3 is CASRPRTGVDYGYTF. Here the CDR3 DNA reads TGTGCCAGTAGACCACGGACAGGGGTCGACTATGGCTACACCTTC.

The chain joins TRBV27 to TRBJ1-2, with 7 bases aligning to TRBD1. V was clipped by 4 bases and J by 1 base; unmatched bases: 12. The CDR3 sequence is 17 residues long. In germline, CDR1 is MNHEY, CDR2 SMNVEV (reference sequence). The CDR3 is CASSSLPRTGINYGYTF. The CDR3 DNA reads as TGTGCCAGCAGTTCCCTCCCCCGGACAGGTATTAACTATGGCTACACCTTC.

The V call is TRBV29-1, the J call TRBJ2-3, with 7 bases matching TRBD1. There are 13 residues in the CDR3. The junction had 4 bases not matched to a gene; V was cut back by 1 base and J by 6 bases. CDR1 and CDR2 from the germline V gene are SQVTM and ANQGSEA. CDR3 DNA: TGCAGCGTTGAAGGCGTGACAGGGGATACGCAGTATTTT. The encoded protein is CSVEGVTGDTQYF.

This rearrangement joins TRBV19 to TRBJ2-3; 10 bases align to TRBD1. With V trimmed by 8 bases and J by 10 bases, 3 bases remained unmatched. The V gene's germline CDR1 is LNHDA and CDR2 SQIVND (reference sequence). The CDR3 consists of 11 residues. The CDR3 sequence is CASWDRGAQYF. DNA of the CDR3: TGTGCCAGTTGGGACAGGGGAGCGCAGTATTTT.

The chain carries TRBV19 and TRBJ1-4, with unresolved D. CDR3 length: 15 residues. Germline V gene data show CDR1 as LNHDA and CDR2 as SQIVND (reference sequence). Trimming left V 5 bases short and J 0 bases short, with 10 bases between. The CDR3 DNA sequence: TGTGCCAGTAGTTCACACACAGCAACTAATGAAAAACTGTTTTTT. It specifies CASSSHTATNEKLFF.

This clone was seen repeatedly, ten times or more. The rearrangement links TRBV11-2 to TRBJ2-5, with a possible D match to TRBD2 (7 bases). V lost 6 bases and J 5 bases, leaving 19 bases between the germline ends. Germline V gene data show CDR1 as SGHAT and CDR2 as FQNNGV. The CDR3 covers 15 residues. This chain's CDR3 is CASRATTGGQETQYF. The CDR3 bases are TGTGCCAGCAGAGCCACAACGGGGGGCCAGGAGACCCAGTACTTC.

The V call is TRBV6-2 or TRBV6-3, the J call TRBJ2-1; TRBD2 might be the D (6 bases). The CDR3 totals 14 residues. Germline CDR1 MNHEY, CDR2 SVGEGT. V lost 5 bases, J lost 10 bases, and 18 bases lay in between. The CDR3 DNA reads TGTGCCAGCAGTCAGGGACTCTCGACAAGGGAGCAGTTCTTC. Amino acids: CASSQGLSTREQFF.

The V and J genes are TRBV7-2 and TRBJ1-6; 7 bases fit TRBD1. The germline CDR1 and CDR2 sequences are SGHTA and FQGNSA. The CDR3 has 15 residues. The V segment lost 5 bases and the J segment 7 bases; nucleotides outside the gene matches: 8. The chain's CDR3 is CASSLGQLMNSPLHF. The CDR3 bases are TGTGCCAGCAGCCTGGGACAGTTAATGAATTCACCCCTCCACTTT.

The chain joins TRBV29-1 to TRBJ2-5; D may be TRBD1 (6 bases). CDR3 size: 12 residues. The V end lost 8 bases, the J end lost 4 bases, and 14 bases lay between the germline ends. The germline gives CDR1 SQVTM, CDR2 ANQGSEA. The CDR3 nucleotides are TGCAGCACCAGCACAGGGAGAGAGACCCAGTACTTC. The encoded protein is CSTSTGRETQYF.

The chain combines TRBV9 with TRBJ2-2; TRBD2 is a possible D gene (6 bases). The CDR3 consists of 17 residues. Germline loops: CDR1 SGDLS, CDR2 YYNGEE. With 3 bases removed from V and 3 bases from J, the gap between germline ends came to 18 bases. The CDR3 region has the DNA TGTGCCAGCAGCGCTGCAAGGGGACTTAGCCACACCGGGGAGCTGTTTTTT. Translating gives CASSAARGLSHTGELFF.

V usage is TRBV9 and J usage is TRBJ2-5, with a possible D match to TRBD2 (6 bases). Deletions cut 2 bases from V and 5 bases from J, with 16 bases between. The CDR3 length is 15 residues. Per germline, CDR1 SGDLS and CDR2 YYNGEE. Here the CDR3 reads CASSVLAEEGETQYF. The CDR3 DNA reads TGTGCCAGCAGCGTCTTAGCGGAGGAGGGGGAGACCCAGTACTTC.

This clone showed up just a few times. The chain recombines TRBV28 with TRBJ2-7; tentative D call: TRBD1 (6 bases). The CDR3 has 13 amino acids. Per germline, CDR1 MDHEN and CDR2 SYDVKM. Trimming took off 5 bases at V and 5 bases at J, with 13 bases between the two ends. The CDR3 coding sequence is TGTGCCAGCAGTGACAGGAACGTCGACGAGCAGTACTTC. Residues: CASSDRNVDEQYF.

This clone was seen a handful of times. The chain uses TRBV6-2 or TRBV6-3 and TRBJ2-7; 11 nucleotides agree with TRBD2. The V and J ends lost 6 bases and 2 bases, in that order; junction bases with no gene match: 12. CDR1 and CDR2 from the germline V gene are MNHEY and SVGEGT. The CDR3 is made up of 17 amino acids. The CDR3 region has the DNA TGTGCCAGCAGCCCCCTACGTGGACTAGCGGGTACCTACGAGCAGTACGTC. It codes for CASSPLRGLAGTYEQYV.

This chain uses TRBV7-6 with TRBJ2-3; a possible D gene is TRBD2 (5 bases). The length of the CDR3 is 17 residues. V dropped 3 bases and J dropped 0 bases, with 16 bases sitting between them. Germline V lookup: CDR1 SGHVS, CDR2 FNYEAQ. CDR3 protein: CASSFRRLASSTDTQYF. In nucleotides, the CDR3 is TGTGCCAGCAGCTTTCGGCGCTTAGCGTCAAGCACAGATACGCAGTATTTT.

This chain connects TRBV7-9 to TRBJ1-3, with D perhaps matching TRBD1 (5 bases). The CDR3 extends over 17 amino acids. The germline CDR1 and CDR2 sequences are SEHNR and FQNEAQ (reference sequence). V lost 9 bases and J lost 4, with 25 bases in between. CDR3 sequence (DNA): TGTGCCAGTCATTATTGGCTCGGGGGGAATTCCGGAAACACCATATATTTT. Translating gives CASHYWLGGNSGNTIYF.

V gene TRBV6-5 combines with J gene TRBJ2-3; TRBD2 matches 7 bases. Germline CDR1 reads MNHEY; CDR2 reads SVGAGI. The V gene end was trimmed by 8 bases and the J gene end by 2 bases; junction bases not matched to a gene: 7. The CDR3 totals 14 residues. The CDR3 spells CASGAGLNTDTQYF. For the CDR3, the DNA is TGTGCCAGCGGAGCGGGACTCAACACAGATACGCAGTATTTT.

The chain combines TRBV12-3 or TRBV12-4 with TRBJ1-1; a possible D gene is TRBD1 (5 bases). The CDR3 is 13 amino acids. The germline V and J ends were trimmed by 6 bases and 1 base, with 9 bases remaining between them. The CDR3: CASSGRANTEAFF. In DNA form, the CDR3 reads TGTGCCAGCAGCGGCAGGGCGAACACTGAAGCTTTCTTT.

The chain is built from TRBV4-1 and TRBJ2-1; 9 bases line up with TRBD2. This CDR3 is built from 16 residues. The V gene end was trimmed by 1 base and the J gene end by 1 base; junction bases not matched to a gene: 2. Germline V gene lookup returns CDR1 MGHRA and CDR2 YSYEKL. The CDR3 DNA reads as TGCGCCAGCAGCCAAGTTCTAGCGGGATCCTACAATGAGCAGTTCTTC. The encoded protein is CASSQVLAGSYNEQFF.

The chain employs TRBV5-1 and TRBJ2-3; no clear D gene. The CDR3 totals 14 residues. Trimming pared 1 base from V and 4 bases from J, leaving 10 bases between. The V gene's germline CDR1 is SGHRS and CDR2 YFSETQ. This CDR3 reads CASSLQTSADTQYF. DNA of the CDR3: TGCGCCAGCAGCTTGCAAACTTCCGCAGATACGCAGTATTTT.

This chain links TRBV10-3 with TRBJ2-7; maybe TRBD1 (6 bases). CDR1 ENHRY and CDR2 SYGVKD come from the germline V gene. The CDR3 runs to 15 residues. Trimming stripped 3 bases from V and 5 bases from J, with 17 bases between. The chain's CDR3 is CAISERGTINHEQYF. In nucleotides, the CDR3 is TGTGCCATCAGTGAAAGGGGGACAATAAACCACGAGCAGTACTTC.

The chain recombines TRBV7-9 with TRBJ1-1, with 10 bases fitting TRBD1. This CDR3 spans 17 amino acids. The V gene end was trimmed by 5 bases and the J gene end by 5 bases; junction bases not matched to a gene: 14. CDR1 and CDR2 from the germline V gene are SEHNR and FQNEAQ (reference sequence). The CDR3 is CASSQQPVGQGETEAFF. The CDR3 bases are TGTGCCAGCAGCCAACAGCCCGTCGGACAGGGGGAAACTGAAGCTTTCTTT. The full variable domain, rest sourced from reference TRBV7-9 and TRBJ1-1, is DTGVSQNPRHKITKRGQNVTFRCDPISEHNRLYWYRQTLGQGPEFLTYFQNEAQLEKSRLLSDRFSAERPKGSFSTLEIQRTEQGDSAMYLCASSQQPVGQGETEAFFGQGTRLTVV.

CDR3 protein: CASSEAGGQPQHF. CDR3 in DNA: TGTGCCAGCAGTGAGGCAGGGGGTCAGCCCCAGCATTTT. This chain uses TRBV2 with TRBJ1-5; 7 bases match TRBD1. This CDR3 region has 13 residues. Trimming cost V 3 bases and J 6 bases; bases outside gene matches: 2. The germline V gene encodes CDR1 SNHLY and CDR2 FYNNEI.

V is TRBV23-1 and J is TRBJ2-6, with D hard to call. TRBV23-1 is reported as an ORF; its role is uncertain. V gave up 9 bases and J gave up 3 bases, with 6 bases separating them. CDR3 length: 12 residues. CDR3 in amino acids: CARRCGANVLTF. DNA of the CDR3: TGCGCCAGGCGATGTGGGGCCAACGTCCTGACTTTC.

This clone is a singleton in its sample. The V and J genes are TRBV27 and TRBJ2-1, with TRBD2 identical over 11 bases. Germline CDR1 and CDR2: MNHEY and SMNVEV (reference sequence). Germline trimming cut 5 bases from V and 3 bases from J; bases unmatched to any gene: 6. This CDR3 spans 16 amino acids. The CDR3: CASSLLAGGDYNEQFF. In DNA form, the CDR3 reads TGTGCCAGCAGTCTGCTAGCGGGGGGAGACTACAATGAGCAGTTCTTC.

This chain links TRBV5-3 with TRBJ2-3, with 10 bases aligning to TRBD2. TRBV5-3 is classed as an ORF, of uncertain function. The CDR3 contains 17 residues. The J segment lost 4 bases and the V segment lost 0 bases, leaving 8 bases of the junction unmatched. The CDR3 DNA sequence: TGTGCCAGAAGCTTGGGGCTAGCGGGAGCCTCAGCAGATACGCAGTATTTT. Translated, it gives CARSLGLAGASADTQYF.

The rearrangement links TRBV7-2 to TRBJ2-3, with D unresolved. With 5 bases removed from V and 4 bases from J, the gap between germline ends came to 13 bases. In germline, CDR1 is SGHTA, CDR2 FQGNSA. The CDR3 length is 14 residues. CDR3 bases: TGTGCCAGCAGCGCCAGCCTCACAGCAGATACGCAGTATTTT. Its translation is CASSASLTADTQYF.

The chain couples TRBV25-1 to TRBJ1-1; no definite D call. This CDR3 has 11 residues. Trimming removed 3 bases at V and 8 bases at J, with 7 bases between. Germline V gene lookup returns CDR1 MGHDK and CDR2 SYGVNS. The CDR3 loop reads CASSDPREAFF. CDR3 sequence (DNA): TGTGCCAGCAGTGACCCACGGGAAGCTTTCTTT.

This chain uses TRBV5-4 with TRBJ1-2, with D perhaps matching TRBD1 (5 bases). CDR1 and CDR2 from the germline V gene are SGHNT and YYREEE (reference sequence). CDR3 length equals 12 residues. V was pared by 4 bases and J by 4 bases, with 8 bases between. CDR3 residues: CASSTDTYGYTF. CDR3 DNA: TGTGCCAGCAGCACGGACACCTATGGCTACACCTTC.